This T cell receptor beta chain was obtained from a study of pediatric ulcerative colitis. The germline gives CDR1 LGHNT, CDR2 FRNRAP. Trimming pared 0 bases from V and 3 bases from J, leaving 12 bases between. The length of the CDR3 is 15 residues. This was a survey-level run. Profiling relied on immunoSEQ multiplex PCR, and the TCRdb table lists in-frame clones only, not all of them. In the table there are roughly 70,000 clones, less than 90% of which are singletons. The chain combines TRBV12-5 with TRBJ2-7; weak D call: TRBD2 (5 bases). The receptor was derived from a boy younger than 18 with severe ulcerative colitis. The sample consisted of blood. The CDR3 here is CASGLVPSSSYEQYF. The CDR3 DNA reads as TGTGCTAGTGGTTTGGTACCTAGCAGTAGCTACGAGCAGTACTTC.